This TCR beta chain appears in the sequencing data of a study of technical replicates of blood from several donors (dated by TCRdb to the late 2010s). Library preparation was by the immunoSEQ multiplex PCR assay. TCRdb's version of the immuneACCESS table is confined to in-frame rearrangements and falls short of the full clone set. An unresolved V gene accounts for under half of the shortfall where checked; the remainder is of unknown origin. This sample gives fewer than 85,000 clones in total; about 96% of them show up just once. Of the sample, 0.31% falls within the top ten clones. CDR1 and CDR2, looked up from the germline V gene, are SGHAT and FQNNGV. The CDR3 runs 17 residues from the cysteine to the phenylalanine. CDR3 DNA is the only sequence kept; it has 51 bases, read in frame from the first base. Ends trimmed: V by 1 base, J by 1 base; bases unmatched to a gene: 7. This clone was observed once. Its binding antigen is unknown. One base away there is no much larger clone; base qualities are not given.

The chain links TRBV11-2 with TRBJ2-3; 8 nucleotides in the junction match TRBD2. Sample: T cells isolated from PBMCs. The sequence was collected from a human donor in good health. The nucleotides read TGTGCCAGCAGCTTAGGGGCGGCGACTAGCGGCACAGATACGCAGTATTTT. Its coded protein is CASSLGAATSGTDTQYF.